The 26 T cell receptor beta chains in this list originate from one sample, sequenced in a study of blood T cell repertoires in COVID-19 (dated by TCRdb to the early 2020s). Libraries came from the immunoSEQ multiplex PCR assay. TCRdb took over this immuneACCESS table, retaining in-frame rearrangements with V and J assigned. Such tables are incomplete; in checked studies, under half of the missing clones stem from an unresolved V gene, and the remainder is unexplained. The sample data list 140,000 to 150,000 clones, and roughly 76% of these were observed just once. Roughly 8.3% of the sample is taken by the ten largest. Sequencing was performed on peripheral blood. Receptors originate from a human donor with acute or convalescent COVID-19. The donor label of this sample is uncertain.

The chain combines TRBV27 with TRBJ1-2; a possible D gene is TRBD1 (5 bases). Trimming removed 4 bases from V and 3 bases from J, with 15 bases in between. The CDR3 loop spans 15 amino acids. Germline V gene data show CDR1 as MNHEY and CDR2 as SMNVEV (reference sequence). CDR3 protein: CASSSLDGGDYGYTF. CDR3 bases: TGTGCCAGCAGTTCCCTGGACGGAGGGGACTATGGCTACACCTTC.

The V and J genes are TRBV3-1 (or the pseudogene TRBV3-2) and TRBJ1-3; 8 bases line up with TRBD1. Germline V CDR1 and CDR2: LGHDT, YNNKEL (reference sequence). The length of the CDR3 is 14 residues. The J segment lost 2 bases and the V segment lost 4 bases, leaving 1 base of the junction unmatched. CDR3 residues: CASSLQGAGNTIYF. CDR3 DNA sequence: TGTGCCAGCAGCCTACAGGGGGCTGGAAACACCATATATTTT.

CDR3 sequence reads: CASSYYGGQKNTEAFF. Written as DNA, the CDR3 is TGTGCCAGCAGTTACTACGGAGGACAGAAGAACACTGAAGCTTTCTTT. This chain links TRBV6-5 with TRBJ1-1, with a weak D call TRBD1 (6 bases). The CDR3 spans 16 residues. V was trimmed by 1 base and J by 1 base, leaving 13 bases between them. Germline V CDR1 and CDR2: MNHEY, SVGAGI.

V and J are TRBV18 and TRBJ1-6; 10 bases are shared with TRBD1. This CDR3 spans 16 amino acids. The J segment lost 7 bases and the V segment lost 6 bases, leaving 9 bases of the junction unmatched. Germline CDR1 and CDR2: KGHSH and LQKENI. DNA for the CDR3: TGTGCCAGCTCTCCTTGGGACAGGGGCGGCAATTCACCCCTCCACTTT. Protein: CASSPWDRGGNSPLHF.

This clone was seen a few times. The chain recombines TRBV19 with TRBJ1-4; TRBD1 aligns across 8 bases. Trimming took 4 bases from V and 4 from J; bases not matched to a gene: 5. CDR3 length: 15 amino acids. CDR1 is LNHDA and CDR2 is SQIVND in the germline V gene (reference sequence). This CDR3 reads CASSTSGGLNEKLFF. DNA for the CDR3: TGTGCCAGTAGTACCTCAGGGGGCCTTAATGAAAAACTGTTTTTT.

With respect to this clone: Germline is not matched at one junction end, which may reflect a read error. The CDR3 sequence: CAIGEGSSSWPQHF. The CDR3 nucleotides are TGTGCCATCGGTGAAGGGAGCAGTAGTTGGCCCCAGCATTTT. This chain connects TRBV10-3 to TRBJ1-5; D is undetermined. The CDR3 extends over 14 amino acids. From germline, CDR1 is ENHRY and CDR2 SYGVKD.

CDR3 protein: CASSLTSGGPPGELFF. CDR3 bases: TGTGCCAGCAGTTTGACTAGCGGGGGACCCCCCGGGGAGCTGTTTTTT. V usage is TRBV5-4 and J usage is TRBJ2-2, with 12 bases aligning to TRBD2. V lost 5 bases to trimming and J lost 6 bases; unmatched junction nucleotides: 8. The germline V gene encodes CDR1 SGHNT and CDR2 YYREEE (reference sequence). CDR3 length: 16 amino acids.

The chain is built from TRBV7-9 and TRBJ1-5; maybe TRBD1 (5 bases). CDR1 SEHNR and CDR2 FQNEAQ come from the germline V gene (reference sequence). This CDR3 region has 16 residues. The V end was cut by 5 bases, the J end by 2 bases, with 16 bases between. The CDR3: CASSPSGGQGNQPQHF. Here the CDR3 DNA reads TGTGCCAGCAGCCCCTCGGGGGGTCAGGGCAATCAGCCCCAGCATTTT.

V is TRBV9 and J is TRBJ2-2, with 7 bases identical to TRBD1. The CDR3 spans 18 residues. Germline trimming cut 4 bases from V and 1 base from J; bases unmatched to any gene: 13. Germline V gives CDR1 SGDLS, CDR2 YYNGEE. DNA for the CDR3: TGTGCCAGCAGCCCGCGACCTTTGACAGGGATGAACACCGGGGAGCTGTTTTTT. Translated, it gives CASSPRPLTGMNTGELFF.

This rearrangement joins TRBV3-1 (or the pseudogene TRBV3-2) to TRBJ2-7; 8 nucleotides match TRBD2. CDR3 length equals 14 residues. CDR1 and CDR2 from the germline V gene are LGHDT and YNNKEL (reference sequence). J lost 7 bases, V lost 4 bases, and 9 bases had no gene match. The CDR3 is CASSRDLSGEEQYV. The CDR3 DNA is TGTGCCAGCAGCCGAGACCTTAGCGGGGAAGAGCAGTACGTC.

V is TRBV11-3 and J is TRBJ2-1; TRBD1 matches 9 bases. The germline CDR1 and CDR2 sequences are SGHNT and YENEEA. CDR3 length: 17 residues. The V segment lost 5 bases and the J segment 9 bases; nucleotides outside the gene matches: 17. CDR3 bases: TGTGCCAGCAGCCTAACCAGCGGGTACAGGGGGCTGGGTGAGCAGTTCTTC. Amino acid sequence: CASSLTSGYRGLGEQFF.

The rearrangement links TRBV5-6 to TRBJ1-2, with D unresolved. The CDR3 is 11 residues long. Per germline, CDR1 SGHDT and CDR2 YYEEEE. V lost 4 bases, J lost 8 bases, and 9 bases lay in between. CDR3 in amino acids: CASSQASGYTF. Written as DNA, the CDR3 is TGTGCCAGCAGCCAGGCGTCAGGCTACACCTTC. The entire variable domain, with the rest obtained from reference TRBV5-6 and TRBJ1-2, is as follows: DAGVTQSPTHLIKTRGQQVTLRCSPKSGHDTVSWYQQALGQGPQFIFQYYEEEERQRGNFPDRFSGHQFPNYSSELNVNALLLGDSALYLCASSQASGYTFGSGTRLTVV.

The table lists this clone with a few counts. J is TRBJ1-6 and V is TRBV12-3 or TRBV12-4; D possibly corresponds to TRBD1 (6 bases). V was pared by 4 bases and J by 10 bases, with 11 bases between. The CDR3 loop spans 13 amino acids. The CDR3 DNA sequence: TGTGCCAGCAGTTCAGGGGTTGGCTCACCCCTCCACTTT. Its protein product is CASSSGVGSPLHF.

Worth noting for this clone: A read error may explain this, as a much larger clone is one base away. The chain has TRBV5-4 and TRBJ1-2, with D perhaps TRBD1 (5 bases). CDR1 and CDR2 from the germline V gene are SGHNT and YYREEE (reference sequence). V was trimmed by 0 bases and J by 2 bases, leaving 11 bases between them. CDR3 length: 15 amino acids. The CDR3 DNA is TGTGCCAGCAGCTTGGCCGGACGGGGGAACTATGGCTACACCTTC. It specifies CASSLAGRGNYGYTF.

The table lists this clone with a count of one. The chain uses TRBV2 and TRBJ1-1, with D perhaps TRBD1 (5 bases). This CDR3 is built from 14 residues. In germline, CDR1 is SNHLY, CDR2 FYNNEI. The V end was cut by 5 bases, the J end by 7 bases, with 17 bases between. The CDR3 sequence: CASSSQMGQGEAFF. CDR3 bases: TGTGCCAGCAGTTCCCAAATGGGGCAGGGTGAAGCTTTCTTT.

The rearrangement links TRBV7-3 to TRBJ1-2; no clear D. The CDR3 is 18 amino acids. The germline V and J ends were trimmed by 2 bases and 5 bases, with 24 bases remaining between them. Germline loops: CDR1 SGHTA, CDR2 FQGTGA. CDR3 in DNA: TGTGCCAGCAGCTTATTCCCAGCCGATACGACTGATGTTTATGGCTACACCTTC. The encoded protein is CASSLFPADTTDVYGYTF.

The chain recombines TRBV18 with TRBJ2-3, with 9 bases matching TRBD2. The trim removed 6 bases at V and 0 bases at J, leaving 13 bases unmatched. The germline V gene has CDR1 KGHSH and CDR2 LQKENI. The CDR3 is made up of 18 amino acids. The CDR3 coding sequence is TGTGCCAGCTCGAAAGCGAGAGCGGGAGGTACTAGCACAGATACGCAGTATTTT. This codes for CASSKARAGGTSTDTQYF. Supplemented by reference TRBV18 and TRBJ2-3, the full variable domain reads NAGVMQNPRHLVRRRGQEARLRCSPMKGHSHVYWYRQLPEEGLKFMVYLQKENIIDESGMPKERFSAEFPKEGPSILRIQQVVRGDSAAYFCASSKARAGGTSTDTQYFGPGTRLTVL.

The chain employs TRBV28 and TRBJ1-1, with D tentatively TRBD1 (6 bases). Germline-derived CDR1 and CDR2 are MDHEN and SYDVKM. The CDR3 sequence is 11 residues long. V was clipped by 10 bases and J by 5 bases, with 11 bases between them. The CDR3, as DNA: TGTGCCATCCTAACAGGGACTGAAGCTTTCTTT. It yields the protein CAILTGTEAFF.

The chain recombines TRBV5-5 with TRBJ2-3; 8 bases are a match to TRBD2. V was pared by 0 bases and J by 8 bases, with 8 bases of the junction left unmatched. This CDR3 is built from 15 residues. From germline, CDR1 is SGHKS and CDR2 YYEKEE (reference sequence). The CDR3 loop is CASSLGGSGVATQYF. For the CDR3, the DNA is TGTGCCAGCAGCTTGGGGGGTAGCGGGGTCGCTACGCAGTATTTT.

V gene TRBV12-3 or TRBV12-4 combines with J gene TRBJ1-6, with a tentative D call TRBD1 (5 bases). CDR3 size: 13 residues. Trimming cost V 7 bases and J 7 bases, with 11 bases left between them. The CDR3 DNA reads TGTGCCAGCACCCTTCGGGGGAATTCACCCCTCCACTTT. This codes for CASTLRGNSPLHF.

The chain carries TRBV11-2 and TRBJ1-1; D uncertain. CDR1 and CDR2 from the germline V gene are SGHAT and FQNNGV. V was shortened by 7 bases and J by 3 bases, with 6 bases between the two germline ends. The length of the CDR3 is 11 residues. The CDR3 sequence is CASTGYTEAFF. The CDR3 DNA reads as TGTGCCAGCACCGGGTACACTGAAGCTTTCTTT.

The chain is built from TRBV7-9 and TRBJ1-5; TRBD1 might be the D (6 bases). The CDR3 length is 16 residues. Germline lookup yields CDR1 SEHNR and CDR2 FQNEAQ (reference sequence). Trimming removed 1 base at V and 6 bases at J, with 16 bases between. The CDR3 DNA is TGTGCCAGCAGCTTAGACGGCAGGGGAGGGTTTCAGCCCCAGCATTTT. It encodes CASSLDGRGGFQPQHF.

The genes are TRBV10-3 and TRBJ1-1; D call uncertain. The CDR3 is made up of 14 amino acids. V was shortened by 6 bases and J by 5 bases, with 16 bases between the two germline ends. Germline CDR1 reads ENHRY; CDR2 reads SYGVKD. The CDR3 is CAISHRDGYTEAFF. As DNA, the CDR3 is TGTGCCATCAGCCACCGGGATGGCTATACTGAAGCTTTCTTT.

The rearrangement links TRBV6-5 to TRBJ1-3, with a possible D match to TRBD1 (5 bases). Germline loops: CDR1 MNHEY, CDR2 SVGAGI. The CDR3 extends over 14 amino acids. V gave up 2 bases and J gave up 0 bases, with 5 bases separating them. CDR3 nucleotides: TGTGCCAGCAGTTACGACAGCTCTGGAAACACCATATATTTT. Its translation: CASSYDSSGNTIYF.

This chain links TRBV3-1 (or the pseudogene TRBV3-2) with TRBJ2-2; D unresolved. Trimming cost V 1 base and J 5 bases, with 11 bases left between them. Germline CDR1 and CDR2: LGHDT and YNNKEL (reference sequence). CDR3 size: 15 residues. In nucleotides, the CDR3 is TGTGCCAGCAGCCAAGGATCCCCAGGAACCGGGGAGCTGTTTTTT. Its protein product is CASSQGSPGTGELFF.

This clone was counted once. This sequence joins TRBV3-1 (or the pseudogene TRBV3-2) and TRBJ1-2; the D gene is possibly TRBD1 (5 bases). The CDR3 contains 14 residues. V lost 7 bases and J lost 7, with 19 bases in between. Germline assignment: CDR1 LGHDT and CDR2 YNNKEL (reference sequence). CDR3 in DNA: TGTGCCAGCACCGGAGGGGAGGGTGCGGTTGGCTACACCTTC. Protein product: CASTGGEGAVGYTF.